This T cell receptor beta chain was obtained from a study of OX40 agonist ivuxolimab in advanced cancers. Study overall: Ivuxolimab was administered intravenously to patients at 0.01 to 10 mg/kg every 2 weeks. Patients with prior anti-PD-1, anti-PD-L1 or anti-CTLA-4 therapy were eligible; 35% to 50% had some.

Clones were read by immunoSEQ multiplex PCR, and TCRdb kept only the in-frame ones, dropping some. Of around 75,000 clones listed, about 90% are singletons. The receptor comes from an adult with an advanced solid tumor such as melanoma, head and neck, liver or kidney cancer. The sample consisted of CD4+ or CD8+ T cells sorted from blood, taken in a trial of the OX40 agonist ivuxolimab.

CDR3 sequence (DNA): TGTGCCAGCAGTTCCCCCCAGTATGGCTACACCTTC. This encodes CASSSPQYGYTF. V usage is TRBV6-5 and J usage is TRBJ1-2; no definite D call. Germline CDR1 and CDR2: MNHEY and SVGAGI. This CDR3 spans 12 amino acids. With 4 bases removed from V and 5 bases from J, the gap between germline ends came to 8 bases.